This passage covers 25 T cell receptor beta chains from one sample sequenced in a study of a mutant IDH1 vaccine in newly diagnosed glioma. The data were produced by immunoSEQ multiplex PCR, yet TCRdb's version contains in-frame clones alone and is incomplete. The sample consists of 30,000 to 35,000 clones, about nine tenths of them appearing once. Time point here: baseline, week 1 (first vaccination visit). Treatment specified: pre-vaccination baseline after standard-of-care therapy. The sample consisted of PBMCs, taken from a glioma patient treated with radiotherapy, temozolomide or both. The receptors shown here come from a middle-aged woman with glioma.

This clone was seen a handful of times. The V gene is TRBV7-8, the J gene TRBJ1-6; 7 nucleotides align to TRBD1. Germline assignment: CDR1 SGHVS and CDR2 FQNEAQ. V was pared by 4 bases and J by 8 bases, with 8 bases of the junction left unmatched. The CDR3 length is 15 residues. The CDR3 DNA is TGTGCCAGCAGCTCCCTTGACAGGGAAGATTCACCCCTCCACTTT. This encodes CASSSLDREDSPLHF.

The genes are TRBV4-1 and TRBJ2-4, with D tentatively TRBD2 (6 bases). This CDR3 contains 13 residues. Germline values: CDR1 MGHRA, CDR2 YSYEKL. The V gene lost 4 bases and the J gene lost 7 bases, with 11 bases spanning the gap. In DNA form, the CDR3 reads TGCGCCAGCAGCCTAGGGACTCCTAACATTCAGTACTTC. Protein: CASSLGTPNIQYF.

The chain recombines TRBV5-1 with TRBJ1-4, with 8 bases that match TRBD1. There are 19 residues in the CDR3. Germline V CDR1 and CDR2: SGHRS, YFSETQ. V lost 0 bases and J lost 4; bases outside the gene matches: 14. Written as DNA, the CDR3 is TGCGCCAGCAGCTTGGGGCATGGTCAGGGGGCGTCGGGTAATGAAAAACTGTTTTTT. This encodes CASSLGHGQGASGNEKLFF.

The genes are TRBV2 and TRBJ1-4, with D uncertain. Germline V gives CDR1 SNHLY, CDR2 FYNNEI. This CDR3 has 15 amino acids. V lost 7 bases, J lost 1 base, and 13 bases lay in between. The CDR3 here is CASKAFRGTNEKLFF. As DNA, the CDR3 is TGTGCCAGCAAAGCTTTCCGAGGAACTAATGAAAAACTGTTTTTT.

This clone has a handful of counts. V and J are TRBV7-6 and TRBJ2-3, with a possible D match to TRBD2 (5 bases). V dropped 2 bases and J dropped 1 base, with 10 bases sitting between them. The CDR3 is 15 residues long. The germline V gene has CDR1 SGHVS and CDR2 FNYEAQ. The CDR3: CASSLREYRTDTQYF. CDR3 nucleotide sequence: TGTGCCAGCAGCTTACGGGAATACCGCACAGATACGCAGTATTTT.

Only one count was recorded for this clone. The chain carries TRBV19 and TRBJ1-5, with D unclear. Germline V CDR1 and CDR2: LNHDA, SQIVND (reference sequence). Trimming pared 2 bases from V and 6 bases from J, leaving 11 bases between. The CDR3 is 14 residues long. The CDR3 is CASSIWAVSQPQHF. As DNA, the CDR3 is TGTGCCAGTAGTATATGGGCAGTGAGTCAGCCCCAGCATTTT.

V usage is TRBV7-3 and J usage is TRBJ2-3; D possibly matches TRBD1 or TRBD2 (6 bases each). The V end lost 0 bases, the J end lost 6 bases, and 13 bases lay between the germline ends. Per germline, CDR1 SGHTA and CDR2 FQGTGA. The CDR3 runs 15 residues. CDR3 amino acids: CASSLTGGPGDTQYF. The CDR3 bases are TGTGCCAGCAGCTTAACTGGGGGGCCGGGGGATACGCAGTATTTT.

The chain has TRBV7-6 and TRBJ1-1; D unclear. The CDR3 runs to 12 residues. Between the trimmed V and J ends, which lost 5 bases and 4 bases, there was a span of 8 bases. The germline CDR1 and CDR2 sequences are SGHVS and FNYEAQ. The CDR3 region has the DNA TGTGCCAGCAGCCACGGCGGCACTGAAGCTTTCTTT. Translating gives CASSHGGTEAFF.

This clone was seen just once. The chain uses TRBV15 and TRBJ2-7; TRBD2 agrees at 9 bases. The CDR3 loop spans 16 amino acids. Germline V gives CDR1 LNHNV, CDR2 YYDKDF (reference sequence). The junction had 10 bases not matched to a gene; V was cut back by 0 bases and J by 7 bases. CDR3 loop: CATSRDYGGGAREQYF. The CDR3 coding sequence is TGTGCCACCAGCAGAGATTATGGCGGGGGGGCTCGTGAGCAGTACTTC.

The chain joins TRBV6-6 to TRBJ2-7; D might be TRBD2 (6 bases). Germline V gene sequence: CDR1 MNHNY, CDR2 SVGAGI (reference sequence). The CDR3 is made up of 12 amino acids. V lost 8 bases to trimming and J lost 1 base, with 9 bases between them. CDR3 bases: TGTGCCAGCTCCGGGGGATCCTACGAGCAGTACTTC. Translated: CASSGGSYEQYF.

The V gene is TRBV6-5, the J gene TRBJ2-5, with TRBD1 matching over 8 bases. The junction had 8 bases not matched to a gene; V was cut back by 3 bases and J by 5 bases. Germline CDR1 MNHEY, CDR2 SVGAGI. There are 15 residues in the CDR3. CDR3 in amino acids: CASSYETGGGETQYF. The CDR3 nucleotides are TGTGCCAGCAGTTATGAAACAGGGGGAGGCGAGACCCAGTACTTC.

This chain joins TRBV4-1 and TRBJ2-1, with 7 bases that match TRBD2. The CDR3 extends over 17 amino acids. Germline CDR1 MGHRA, CDR2 YSYEKL. Germline trimming cut 1 base from V and 1 base from J; bases unmatched to any gene: 7. CDR3 sequence reads: CASSQGGGGSSYNEQFF. CDR3 coding DNA: TGCGCCAGCAGCCAAGGGGGGGGAGGGTCTTCCTACAATGAGCAGTTCTTC.

J is TRBJ1-1 and V is TRBV28, with D unclear. The CDR3 runs to 14 residues. The ends were cut back, 6 bases at V and 1 base at J, with 12 bases in the middle. In germline, CDR1 is MDHEN, CDR2 SYDVKM. CDR3 residues: CASRVYGGNTEAFF. Written as DNA, the CDR3 is TGTGCCAGCAGAGTTTACGGAGGGAACACTGAAGCTTTCTTT. Full variable domain (outside the CDR3, taken from reference TRBV28 and TRBJ1-1): DVKVTQSSRYLVKRTGEKVFLECVQDMDHENMFWYRQDPGLGLRLIYFSYDVKMKEKGDIPEGYSVSREKKERFSLILESASTNQTSMYLCASRVYGGNTEAFFGQGTRLTVV.

This chain links TRBV4-1 with TRBJ1-5; 7 bases are a match to TRBD1. Germline V gives CDR1 MGHRA, CDR2 YSYEKL. J gave up 0 bases and V 1 base, and 6 bases lay outside the gene matches. The CDR3 consists of 17 residues. This chain's CDR3 is CASSQATGTDSNQPQHF. The CDR3 coding sequence is TGCGCCAGCAGCCAAGCCACCGGGACAGATAGCAATCAGCCCCAGCATTTT.

In regard to this clone: This sample includes further DNA sequences coding for the same CDR3. V gene TRBV28 combines with J gene TRBJ1-5; D gene ambiguous. Trimming took 3 bases from V and 2 from J, leaving 5 bases between them. This CDR3 is 13 amino acids long. The germline gives CDR1 MDHEN, CDR2 SYDVKM. Here the CDR3 DNA reads TGTGCCAGCAGTTTTGGGGGCAATCAGCCCCAGCATTTT. It translates to CASSFGGNQPQHF.

The V gene is TRBV5-1, the J gene TRBJ2-7, with 7 nucleotides matching TRBD1. With V trimmed by 5 bases and J by 5 bases, 13 bases remained unmatched. The germline V gene has CDR1 SGHRS and CDR2 YFSETQ. CDR3 length: 15 residues. CDR3 coding DNA: TGCGCCAGCAGACCTGGACAGGCTTACGCAGACGAGCAGTACTTC. It codes for CASRPGQAYADEQYF. The whole variable domain, filled in from reference TRBV5-1 and TRBJ2-7, reads KAGVTQTPRYLIKTRGQQVTLSCSPISGHRSVSWYQQTPGQGLQFLFEYFSETQRNKGNFPGRFSGRQFSNSRSEMNVSTLELGDSALYLCASRPGQAYADEQYFGPGTRLTVT.

This sequence joins TRBV14 and TRBJ1-1; no clear D. The ends were cut back, 1 base at V and 11 bases at J, with 17 bases in the middle. This CDR3 is 14 amino acids long. CDR1 is SGHDN and CDR2 is FVKESK in the germline V gene. CDR3 protein: CASSQVGATYRAFF. CDR3 coding DNA: TGTGCCAGCAGCCAAGTGGGTGCTACCTATAGGGCTTTCTTT.

CDR3 in DNA: TGTGCCAGCAGCTCCCGGGACCCCCAAGAGACCCAGTACTTC. It encodes CASSSRDPQETQYF. The chain couples TRBV7-9 to TRBJ2-5; D may correspond to TRBD1 or TRBD2 (5 bases each). From germline, CDR1 is SEHNR and CDR2 FQNEAQ (reference sequence). The CDR3 consists of 14 residues. V lost 4 bases, J lost 1 base, and 10 bases lay in between.

The V and J genes are TRBV10-3 and TRBJ2-7, with D possibly TRBD1 on 6 matching bases. The V end was cut by 2 bases, the J end by 3 bases, with 11 bases between. The CDR3 spans 14 residues. Germline values: CDR1 ENHRY, CDR2 SYGVKD. DNA of the CDR3: TGTGCCATCAGTGAGAGTTACAGGGTCTACGAGCAGTACTTC. Translation: CAISESYRVYEQYF.

The CDR3 protein is CASSLVVGGRRHEQYF. CDR3 in DNA: TGTGCCAGCAGCTTAGTAGTGGGGGGTCGTCGCCACGAGCAGTACTTC. The chain joins TRBV7-6 to TRBJ2-7; D may be TRBD2 (6 bases). CDR3 length: 16 residues. Germline values: CDR1 SGHVS, CDR2 FNYEAQ. Between the trimmed V and J ends, which lost 1 base and 5 bases, there was a span of 18 bases.

V usage is TRBV4-1 and J usage is TRBJ2-7, with 10 positions matching TRBD1. Trimming removed 4 bases from V and 5 bases from J; junction bases left unmatched: 2. This CDR3 region has 13 residues. The V gene's germline CDR1 is MGHRA and CDR2 YSYEKL. The CDR3 protein is CASSRDRGHEQYF. The CDR3 DNA reads as TGCGCCAGCAGCCGGGACAGGGGCCACGAGCAGTACTTC.

The chain employs TRBV19 and TRBJ2-7; the D gene could be TRBD1 or TRBD2 (6 bases each). CDR1 is LNHDA and CDR2 is SQIVND in the germline V gene (reference sequence). V was pared by 1 base and J by 2 bases, with 12 bases between. CDR3 size: 15 residues. The CDR3 region is CASSIAEGGAYEQYF. DNA of the CDR3: TGTGCCAGTAGTATAGCTGAGGGGGGCGCCTACGAGCAGTACTTC.

The chain recombines TRBV4-1 with TRBJ2-7, with 8 bases lining up with TRBD1. Germline-derived CDR1 and CDR2 are MGHRA and YSYEKL. V trimming: 4 bases; J trimming: 5 bases; junction bases outside the gene matches: 7. The CDR3 has 14 amino acids. CDR3 coding DNA: TGCGCCAGCAGCCCGACAGGGGTTGGCAACGAGCAGTACTTC. Residues: CASSPTGVGNEQYF.

V is TRBV18 and J is TRBJ1-1, with D maybe TRBD1 (5 bases). Germline values: CDR1 KGHSH, CDR2 LQKENI. V lost 2 bases and J lost 3, with 10 bases in between. This CDR3 comprises 14 residues. The chain's CDR3 is CASSPTGTHTEAFF. Written as DNA, the CDR3 is TGTGCCAGCTCACCAACCGGGACGCACACTGAAGCTTTCTTT. The entire variable domain, with the rest obtained from reference TRBV18 and TRBJ1-1, is as follows: NAGVMQNPRHLVRRRGQEARLRCSPMKGHSHVYWYRQLPEEGLKFMVYLQKENIIDESGMPKERFSAEFPKEGPSILRIQQVVRGDSAAYFCASSPTGTHTEAFFGQGTRLTVV.

This clone showed up just a few times. The gene calls are TRBV27 and TRBJ1-1; D is uncertain. Germline CDR1 is MNHEY and CDR2 is SMNVEV (reference sequence). V shed 1 base and J shed 0 bases, with 12 bases lying between them. The CDR3 length is 16 residues. The CDR3 sequence is CASSLLAGSMNTEAFF. The DNA of the CDR3 is TGTGCCAGCAGTTTATTGGCAGGTTCTATGAACACTGAAGCTTTCTTT.